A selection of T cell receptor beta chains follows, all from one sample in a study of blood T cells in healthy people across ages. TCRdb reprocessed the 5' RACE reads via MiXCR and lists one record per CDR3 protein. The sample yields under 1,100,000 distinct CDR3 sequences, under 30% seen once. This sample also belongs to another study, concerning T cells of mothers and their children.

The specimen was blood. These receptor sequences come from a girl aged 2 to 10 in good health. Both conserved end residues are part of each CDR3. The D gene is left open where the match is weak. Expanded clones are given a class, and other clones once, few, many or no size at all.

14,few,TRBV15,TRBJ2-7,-,CATSMRRNSYEQYF,TGTGCCACCAGCATGAGGCGCAACTCCTACGAGCAGTACTTC
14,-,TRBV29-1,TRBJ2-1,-,CSGERLSSYNEQFF,TGCAGTGGGGAAAGACTTAGCTCCTACAATGAGCAGTTCTTC
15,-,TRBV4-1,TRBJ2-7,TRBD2,CASSQVAGVSYEQYF,TGCGCCAGCAGCCAAGTAGCGGGGGTTTCTTACGAGCAGTACTTC
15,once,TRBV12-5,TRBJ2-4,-,CASGPWGTAKNIQYF,TGTGCTAGTGGTCCGTGGGGGACGGCCAAAAACATTCAGTACTTC
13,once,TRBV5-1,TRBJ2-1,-,CASKPSGGDEQFF,TGCGCCAGCAAACCCTCTGGCGGTGATGAGCAGTTCTTC
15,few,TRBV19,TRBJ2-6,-,CASELGSSGANVLTF,TGTGCCAGTGAGTTGGGGAGCTCTGGGGCCAACGTCCTGACTTTC
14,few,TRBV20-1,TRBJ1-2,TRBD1,CSAGQGIANYGYTF,TGCAGTGCTGGACAGGGGATCGCTAACTATGGCTACACCTTC
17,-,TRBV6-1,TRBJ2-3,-,CASSTEGALGLADTQYF,TGTGCCAGCAGTACAGAGGGGGCGTTGGGACTAGCAGATACGCAGTATTTT
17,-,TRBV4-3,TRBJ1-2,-,CASSQASGAKGYYGYTF,TGCGCCAGCAGCCAAGCATCGGGGGCCAAAGGATACTATGGCTACACCTTC
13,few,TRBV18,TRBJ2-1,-,CASSPPGSNEQFF,TGTGCCAGCTCACCACCGGGGTCCAATGAGCAGTTCTTC
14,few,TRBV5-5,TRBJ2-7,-,CASSSDMDFYEQYF,TGTGCCAGCAGCTCGGACATGGACTTCTACGAGCAGTACTTC
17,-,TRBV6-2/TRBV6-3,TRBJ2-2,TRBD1,CASSYLPYRGTSGELFF,TGTGCCAGCAGTTACCTCCCCTACAGGGGAACGTCCGGGGAGCTGTTTTTT
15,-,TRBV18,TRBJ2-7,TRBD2,CASSLTSGRGYEQYF,TGTGCCAGCTCCCTCACTAGCGGGAGAGGGTACGAGCAGTACTTC
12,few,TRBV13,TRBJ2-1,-,CATNRDYNEQFF,TGTGCCACCAACCGGGACTACAATGAGCAGTTCTTC
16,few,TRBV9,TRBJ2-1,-,CASSVGGSRSYNEQFF,TGTGCCAGCAGCGTAGGCGGCTCTCGCTCCTACAATGAGCAGTTCTTC
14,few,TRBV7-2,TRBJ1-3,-,CASTSSNSGNTIYF,TGTGCCAGCACCTCGTCCAACTCTGGAAACACCATATATTTT
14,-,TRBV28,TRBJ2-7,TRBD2,CASSLGGTADEQYF,TGTGCCAGCAGTTTGGGGGGGACGGCCGACGAGCAGTACTTC
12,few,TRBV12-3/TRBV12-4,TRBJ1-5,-,CASSTTGGPQHF,TGTGCCAGCAGTACAACAGGCGGACCCCAGCATTTT
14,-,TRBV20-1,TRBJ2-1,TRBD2,CSARESGLANEQFF,TGCAGTGCTAGAGAGTCGGGACTAGCGAATGAGCAGTTCTTC
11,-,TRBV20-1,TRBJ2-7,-,CSAAVAYEQYF,TGCAGTGCGGCGGTTGCCTACGAGCAGTACTTC
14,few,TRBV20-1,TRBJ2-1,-,CSAKAWAGYNEQFF,TGCAGTGCTAAGGCGTGGGCCGGTTACAATGAGCAGTTCTTC
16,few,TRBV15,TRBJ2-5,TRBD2,CATSSLGLAGEETQYF,TGTGCCACCAGCAGCCTGGGACTAGCGGGGGAAGAGACCCAGTACTTC
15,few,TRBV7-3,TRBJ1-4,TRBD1,CASGHRDRPNEKLFF,TGTGCCAGCGGTCACCGGGACAGGCCTAATGAAAAACTGTTTTTT
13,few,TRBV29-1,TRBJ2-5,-,CSVGFGSQETQYF,TGCAGCGTTGGTTTTGGTTCACAAGAGACCCAGTACTTC
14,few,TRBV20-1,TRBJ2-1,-,CSARREASGNEQFF,TGCAGTGCTAGAAGAGAGGCCTCTGGAAATGAGCAGTTCTTC
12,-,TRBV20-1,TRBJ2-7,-,CSAMSSSYEQYF,TGCAGTGCTATGAGTTCCTCCTACGAGCAGTACTTC
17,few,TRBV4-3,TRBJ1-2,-,CASSQDLWYRAGDGYTF,TGCGCCAGCAGCCAAGATCTTTGGTACAGGGCAGGAGACGGCTACACCTTC
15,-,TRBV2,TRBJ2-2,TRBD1,CASSVDRGPTGELFF,TGTGCCAGCAGTGTCGACAGGGGACCCACCGGGGAGCTGTTTTTT
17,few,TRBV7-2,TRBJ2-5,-,CASSLRSGLQPGETQYF,TGTGCCAGCAGCTTAAGAAGCGGACTCCAACCAGGCGAGACCCAGTACTTC
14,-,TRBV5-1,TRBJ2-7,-,CASSSSGTGYEQYF,TGCGCCAGCAGCTCCTCCGGGACTGGATACGAGCAGTACTTC
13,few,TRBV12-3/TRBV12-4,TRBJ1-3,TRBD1,CASSLNRGNTIYF,TGTGCCAGCAGTTTAAACAGGGGGAACACCATATATTTT
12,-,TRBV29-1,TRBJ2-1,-,CSVEALAGEQFF,TGCAGCGTTGAGGCACTAGCAGGGGAGCAGTTCTTC
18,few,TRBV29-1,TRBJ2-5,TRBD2,CSVEDLHRGLADQETQYF,TGCAGCGTTGAAGATCTTCACAGGGGACTAGCGGACCAAGAGACCCAGTACTTC
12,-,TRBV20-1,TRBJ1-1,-,CSASPLGAEAFF,TGCAGTGCTAGCCCTTTGGGAGCTGAAGCTTTCTTT
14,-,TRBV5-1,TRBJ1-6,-,CASSPGEAIIPLHF,TGCGCCAGCAGCCCTGGGGAGGCCATTATCCCCCTCCACTTT
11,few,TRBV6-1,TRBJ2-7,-,CATANLYEQYF,TGTGCCACCGCGAACCTCTACGAGCAGTACTTC
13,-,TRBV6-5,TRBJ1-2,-,CASSYRDYVGYTF,TGTGCCAGCAGTTACAGGGATTATGTAGGCTACACCTTC
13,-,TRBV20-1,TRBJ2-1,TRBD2,CSARGLADNEQFF,TGCAGTGCTAGGGGACTAGCGGACAATGAGCAGTTCTTC
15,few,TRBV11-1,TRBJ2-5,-,CASSHWAESGETQYF,TGTGCCAGCTCCCACTGGGCCGAATCGGGAGAGACCCAGTACTTC
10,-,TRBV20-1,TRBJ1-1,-,CSAPSTEAFF,TGCAGTGCCCCGAGTACTGAAGCTTTCTTT
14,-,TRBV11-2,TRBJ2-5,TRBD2,CASSFTGRVETQYF,TGTGCCAGCAGCTTTACCGGGAGGGTAGAGACCCAGTACTTC
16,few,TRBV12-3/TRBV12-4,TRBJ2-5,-,CASSLHLGGSQETQYF,TGTGCCAGCAGTCTCCACCTCGGGGGATCCCAAGAGACCCAGTACTTC